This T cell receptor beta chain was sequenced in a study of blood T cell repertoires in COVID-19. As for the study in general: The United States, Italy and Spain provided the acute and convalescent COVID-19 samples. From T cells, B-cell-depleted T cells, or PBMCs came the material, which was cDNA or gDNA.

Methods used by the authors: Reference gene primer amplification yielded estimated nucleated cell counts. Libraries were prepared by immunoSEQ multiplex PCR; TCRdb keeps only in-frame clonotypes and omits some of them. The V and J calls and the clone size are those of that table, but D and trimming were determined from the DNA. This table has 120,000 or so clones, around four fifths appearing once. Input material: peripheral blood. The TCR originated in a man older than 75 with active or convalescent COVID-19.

The CDR3 region is CASSAREEQYF. In nucleotides, the CDR3 is TGTGCCAGTAGTGCGCGGGAAGAGCAGTACTTC. The chain recombines TRBV19 with TRBJ2-7; TRBD2 might be the D (6 bases). Germline loops: CDR1 LNHDA, CDR2 SQIVND (reference sequence). The CDR3 contains 11 residues. Deletions cut 5 bases from V and 7 bases from J, with 9 bases between.